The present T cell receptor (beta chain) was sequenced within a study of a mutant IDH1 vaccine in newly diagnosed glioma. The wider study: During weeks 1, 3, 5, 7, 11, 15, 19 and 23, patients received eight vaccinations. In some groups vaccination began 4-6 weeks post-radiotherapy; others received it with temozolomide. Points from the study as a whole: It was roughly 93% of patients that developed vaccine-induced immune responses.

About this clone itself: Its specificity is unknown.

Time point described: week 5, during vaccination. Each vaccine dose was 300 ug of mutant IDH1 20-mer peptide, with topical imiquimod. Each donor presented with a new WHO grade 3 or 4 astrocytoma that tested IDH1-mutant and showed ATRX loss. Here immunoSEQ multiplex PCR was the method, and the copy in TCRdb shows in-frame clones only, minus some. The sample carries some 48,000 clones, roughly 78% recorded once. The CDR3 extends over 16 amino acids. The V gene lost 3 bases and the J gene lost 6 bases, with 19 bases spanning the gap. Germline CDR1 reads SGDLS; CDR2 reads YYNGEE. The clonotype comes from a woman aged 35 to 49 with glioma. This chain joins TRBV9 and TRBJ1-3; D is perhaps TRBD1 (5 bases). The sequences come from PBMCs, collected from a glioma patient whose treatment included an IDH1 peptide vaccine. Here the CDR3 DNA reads TGTGCCAGCAGCGAAAGGGGAGTGCCAGACGAAAACACCATATATTTT. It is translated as CASSERGVPDENTIYF.